Presented here are 23 T cell receptor beta chains from one specimen sequenced in a study of CD8 T cells in Susac syndrome. RNA in amounts of roughly 0.45 to 1 ug was reverse transcribed with random hexamers. TCRdb re-called the immunoSEQ multiplex PCR reads with MiXCR, one entry per CDR3 protein. The sample has about 290,000 distinct CDR3 sequences, 70% to 90% seen once. Sequenced material: CD8+ T cells from PBMCs. All receptors come from a human donor with multiple sclerosis.

As for this clonotype: A junction end diverges from the germline sequence, so it may reflect a read error. The rearrangement links TRBV4-3 to TRBJ2-7; 9 bases match TRBD2. Germline CDR1 LGHNA, CDR2 YSLEER. There are 17 residues in the CDR3. CDR3 protein: CAGSPRSVAGAFHEQYF. CDR3 sequence (DNA): TGCGCCGGCAGCCCCCGATCCGTAGCGGGAGCTTTCCACGAGCAGTACTTC.

The genes are TRBV28 and TRBJ2-5, with 11 bases matching TRBD2. Germline V gene lookup returns CDR1 MDHEN and CDR2 SYDVKM. The CDR3 contains 15 residues. V gave up 6 bases and J gave up 2 bases; unmatched junction bases: 5. The CDR3 spells CASSSTSGAQETQYF. The CDR3 DNA reads TGTGCCAGCAGCTCGACTAGCGGGGCACAAGAGACCCAGTACTTC.

This clonotype has only one observation. This chain joins TRBV5-4 and TRBJ2-7; unclear D gene. Trimming removed 4 bases from V and 2 bases from J, with 10 bases in between. CDR3 length: 13 amino acids. Germline assignment: CDR1 SGHNT and CDR2 YYREEE (reference sequence). The CDR3 region has the DNA TGTGCCAGCAGCCCGGATCAAACCTACGAGCAGTACTTC. It is translated as CASSPDQTYEQYF.

This chain uses TRBV28 with TRBJ2-7; a possible D gene is TRBD1 (5 bases). V dropped 3 bases and J dropped 4 bases, with 13 bases sitting between them. The germline gives CDR1 MDHEN, CDR2 SYDVKM. CDR3 length: 14 amino acids. The CDR3 DNA follows: TGTGCCAGCAGTTTGAGGACAAATCCTTACGAGCAGTACTTC. This translates into CASSLRTNPYEQYF.

The chain combines TRBV5-1 with TRBJ2-1, with TRBD2 matching over 10 bases. The CDR3 has 17 amino acids. CDR1 is SGHRS, CDR2 YFSETQ, per germline. The V segment lost 2 bases and the J segment 3 bases; nucleotides outside the gene matches: 8. The CDR3 loop reads CASSFTSGTSVYNEQFF. The DNA for the CDR3 is TGCGCCAGCAGCTTCACTTCCGGGACTAGCGTCTACAATGAGCAGTTCTTC.

The genes are TRBV2 and TRBJ1-1; no clear D. CDR3 length equals 13 residues. Trimming shortened V by 3 bases and J by 6 bases, and 11 bases separated the two germline ends. The germline CDR1 and CDR2 sequences are SNHLY and FYNNEI. The CDR3 loop is CASSDPPDSEAFF. In DNA, the CDR3 is TGTGCCAGCAGTGATCCGCCAGATTCTGAAGCTTTCTTT.

This sequence joins TRBV10-3 and TRBJ2-3; 8 bases line up with TRBD2. Germline CDR1 is ENHRY and CDR2 is SYGVKD. The CDR3 consists of 14 residues. Trimming removed 6 bases from V and 1 base from J; junction bases left unmatched: 3. CDR3 region: CAIRSTSGTDTQYF. In DNA, the CDR3 is TGTGCCATCAGATCGACTAGCGGCACAGATACGCAGTATTTT.

The chain employs TRBV19 and TRBJ1-1; D is unclear. Trimming took 6 bases from V and 6 from J, leaving 14 bases between them. The CDR3 loop spans 13 amino acids. Looked up from germline, CDR1 is LNHDA and CDR2 is SQIVND (reference sequence). Written as DNA, the CDR3 is TGTGCCAGTAGCAACGAGGTTTTGTCTGAAGCTTTCTTT. Its protein is CASSNEVLSEAFF.

This clonotype was seen only a few times. This sequence joins TRBV6-5 and TRBJ2-3; D gene ambiguous. The CDR3 is made up of 14 amino acids. Germline CDR1 MNHEY, CDR2 SVGAGI. Deletions cut 2 bases from V and 5 bases from J, with 11 bases between. The CDR3 is CASSYAGPGDTQYF. The CDR3, as DNA: TGTGCCAGCAGTTACGCAGGACCGGGAGATACGCAGTATTTT.

Remarks on this clonotype: At one boundary the junction diverges from the germline segment, which might be a read error. V is TRBV12-3 or TRBV12-4 and J is TRBJ2-2; no clear D. The CDR3 runs 11 residues. CDR3 sequence reads: CASRLGRELFF. The CDR3 DNA sequence: TGTGCCAGCAGGTTAGGCAGGGAGCTGTTTTTT.

The rearrangement joins TRBV27 to TRBJ2-4; TRBD2 aligns across 7 bases. The CDR3 length is 13 residues. The J segment lost 7 bases and the V segment lost 4 bases, leaving 4 bases of the junction unmatched. Germline CDR1 reads MNHEY; CDR2 reads SMNVEV (reference sequence). CDR3: CASSSGGVNIQYF. The CDR3 DNA reads TGTGCCAGCAGTTCGGGGGGTGTGAACATTCAGTACTTC.

J is TRBJ2-7 and V is TRBV6-1, with D maybe TRBD1 (5 bases). Per the germline V gene, CDR1 is MNHNS and CDR2 is SASEGT. The CDR3 spans 13 residues. The germline V and J ends were trimmed by 5 bases and 2 bases, with 10 bases remaining between them. The CDR3: CASSITTAYEQYF. The CDR3, as DNA: TGTGCCAGCAGTATTACGACAGCCTACGAGCAGTACTTC.

This clonotype was seen a single time. The rearrangement uses TRBV27 and TRBJ2-2; D is undetermined. Germline-derived CDR1 and CDR2 are MNHEY and SMNVEV (reference sequence). This CDR3 comprises 14 residues. V was pared by 6 bases and J by 5 bases, with 13 bases between. The chain's CDR3 is CASSYPTQTGELFF. The CDR3 DNA reads TGTGCCAGCAGCTACCCAACCCAGACCGGGGAGCTGTTTTTT.

The V and J genes are TRBV9 and TRBJ2-4, with a possible D match to TRBD1 (6 bases). Per germline, CDR1 SGDLS and CDR2 YYNGEE. This CDR3 has 20 amino acids. V was shortened by 2 bases and J by 0 bases, with 24 bases between the two germline ends. CDR3 in amino acids: CASSVIGSLGTPLAKNIQYF. The CDR3, as DNA: TGTGCCAGCAGCGTTATTGGGAGTCTCGGGACACCCCTAGCCAAAAACATTCAGTACTTC.

V is TRBV5-1 and J is TRBJ1-5; D call uncertain. Germline CDR1 and CDR2: SGHRS and YFSETQ. There are 15 residues in the CDR3. Trimming left V 0 bases short and J 7 bases short, with 14 bases between. The CDR3 DNA is TGCGCCAGCAGCTTGGGACCCCAGGACGAACAGCCCCAGCATTTT. Translating gives CASSLGPQDEQPQHF.

This clonotype was seen a few times. The CDR3 coding sequence is TGTGCCAGCAGCTCGTCAGGGGCATCCGAGCAGTACTTC. It yields the protein CASSSSGASEQYF. The chain has TRBV7-9 and TRBJ2-7; tentative D call: TRBD1 (6 bases). The V end was cut by 4 bases, the J end by 6 bases, with 13 bases between. The germline gives CDR1 SEHNR, CDR2 FQNEAQ (reference sequence). The CDR3 is 13 residues long.

This chain joins TRBV7-9 and TRBJ1-4; 10 bases map to TRBD1. The germline V gene has CDR1 SEHNR and CDR2 FQNEAQ (reference sequence). Trimming removed 4 bases from V and 8 bases from J; junction bases left unmatched: 19. The CDR3 runs to 19 residues. The chain's CDR3 is CASSSSVVEGQGSGEKLFF. DNA for the CDR3: TGTGCCAGCAGCTCTAGCGTTGTAGAGGGACAGGGGTCAGGAGAAAAACTGTTTTTT.

The chain has TRBV6-1 and TRBJ2-7; D remains ambiguous. V lost 8 bases and J lost 1, with 15 bases in between. This CDR3 is 14 amino acids long. Germline V lookup: CDR1 MNHNS, CDR2 SASEGT. The CDR3 nucleotides read TGTGCCAGCTTGGGCCAGTACGCGTCCTACGAGCAGTACTTC. Its protein product is CASLGQYASYEQYF.

J is TRBJ2-1 and V is TRBV7-9, with TRBD2 as a possible D gene (6 bases). Trimming pared 1 base from V and 7 bases from J, leaving 20 bases between. CDR3 size: 17 residues. Germline loops: CDR1 SEHNR, CDR2 FQNEAQ (reference sequence). The CDR3 DNA reads as TGTGCCAGCAGCTTAGTCCCACTAGCCTCGGAGGAAAATGAGCAGTTCTTC. This sequence encodes CASSLVPLASEENEQFF.

This chain joins TRBV27 and TRBJ2-1, with D possibly TRBD2 on 5 matching bases. The CDR3 runs 14 residues. Per germline, CDR1 MNHEY and CDR2 SMNVEV (reference sequence). The V end lost 3 bases, the J end lost 2 bases, and 8 bases lay between the germline ends. CDR3 sequence: CASSFSGPYNEQFF. CDR3 DNA: TGTGCCAGCAGTTTCAGCGGACCCTACAATGAGCAGTTCTTC.

The genes are TRBV28 and TRBJ2-1, with 7 bases matching TRBD2. CDR3 length: 18 amino acids. CDR1 is MDHEN and CDR2 is SYDVKM in the germline V gene. J lost 1 base, V lost 3 bases, and 12 bases had no gene match. CDR3 sequence (DNA): TGTGCCAGCAGTTTCTCCCCCCGTCTAGCGGTTTCCTACAATGAGCAGTTCTTC. This codes for CASSFSPRLAVSYNEQFF.

This chain connects TRBV10-2 to TRBJ2-7; the D gene is possibly TRBD2 (6 bases). CDR1 and CDR2 (germline): WSHSY, SAAADI. The CDR3 consists of 14 residues. V was clipped by 8 bases and J by 2 bases, with 16 bases between them. DNA for the CDR3: TGCGCCAGCCGTCCCCCTAGCGCCGCCTACGAGCAGTACTTC. Translated: CASRPPSAAYEQYF.

The chain employs TRBV7-9 and TRBJ1-1; D gene ambiguous. The CDR3 runs to 13 residues. Germline CDR1 SEHNR, CDR2 FQNEAQ (reference sequence). Between the trimmed V and J ends, which lost 4 bases and 5 bases, there was a span of 11 bases. CDR3 in DNA: TGTGCCAGCAGCTCCTCGAGAGAGACTGAAGCTTTCTTT. As protein: CASSSSRETEAFF.